A single T cell receptor beta chain is shown here with its context. What it recognizes is unknown. The data are from a study of cytomegalovirus exposure and HLA in healthy donors. General observations from the study: Presence/absence analysis assumed near-uniform sequencing depth across donors.

The donors (healthy individuals) were bone marrow donors. PCR used 60 Vbeta primers and 13 Jbeta primers. Sequencing was performed with immunoSEQ multiplex PCR; in TCRdb, only in-frame clones are kept and a portion is missing. Counted here are around 150,000 clones, roughly four fifths occurring once; the ten biggest clones make up 4.1%. Germline V gene sequence: CDR1 ENHRY, CDR2 SYGVKD. The length of the CDR3 is 13 residues. Trimming cost V 5 bases and J 5 bases; bases outside gene matches: 2. The clonotype originates from a man aged 45-65 years in good health and CMV-seropositive. The sequencing sample was made of PBMCs. The chain has TRBV10-3 and TRBJ1-1; 10 nucleotides agree with TRBD1. CDR3 sequence (DNA): TGTGCCATCAGTCGGACAGGGGGGACTGAAGCTTTCTTT. Encoded protein: CAISRTGGTEAFF.